This TCR beta chain originates from a study of blood T cell repertoires in COVID-19. Profiling relied on immunoSEQ multiplex PCR, and the TCRdb table lists in-frame clones only, not all of them. Of over 200,000 clones in the sample, more than 80% are singletons; the top ten hold roughly 1.2%. Germline V gene data show CDR1 as SGHVS and CDR2 as FNYEAQ. The CDR3 is 14 amino acids. The junction had 5 bases not matched to a gene; V was cut back by 1 base and J by 8 bases. The material sequenced was PBMCs or T cells enriched from blood (not recorded which). The chain recombines TRBV7-6 with TRBJ2-4; 7 nucleotides match TRBD2. The TCR originated in a man between 25 and 39 years old who had recovered from COVID-19. The CDR3 coding sequence is TGTGCCAGCAGCTTAGGGGGGGGTCGGGACATTCAGTACTTC. Translation: CASSLGGGRDIQYF. Full variable domain (outside the CDR3, taken from reference TRBV7-6 and TRBJ2-4): GAGVSQSPRYKVTKRGQDVALRCDPISGHVSLYWYRQALGQGPEFLTYFNYEAQQDKSGLPNDRFSAERPEGSISTLTIQRTEQRDSAMYRCASSLGGGRDIQYFGAGTRLSVL.